This T cell receptor (beta chain) was sequenced during a study of blood T cells in healthy people across ages. Study conclusions and caveats: The long-lived group displayed more naive CD4+ cells, plus higher diversity, than the aged donors did.

Healthy Russian Caucasian donors spanned ages about 6 to 90 years. Using a J-beta primer mix together with a sample-barcoded 5' primer, a second PCR was run for about 7 to 12 cycles. MiXCR, applied by TCRdb to the 5' RACE reads, yields one record per CDR3 protein. The sample lists more than 800,000 distinct CDR3 sequences; 29% were seen once. Comment on this clonotype: Its matching antigen is unknown.

Germline assignment: CDR1 SGHTA and CDR2 FQGTGA. With V trimmed by 6 bases and J by 4 bases, 14 bases remained unmatched. The CDR3 loop spans 16 amino acids. The chain recombines TRBV7-3 with TRBJ1-2; 7 nucleotides agree with TRBD1. The TCR originated in a woman older than 75 in good health. The sequencing input was blood. The CDR3 DNA follows: TGTGCCAGCAGGCCCGATGACAGGGAAGGGGGCTATGGCTACACCTTC. This codes for CASRPDDREGGYGYTF.